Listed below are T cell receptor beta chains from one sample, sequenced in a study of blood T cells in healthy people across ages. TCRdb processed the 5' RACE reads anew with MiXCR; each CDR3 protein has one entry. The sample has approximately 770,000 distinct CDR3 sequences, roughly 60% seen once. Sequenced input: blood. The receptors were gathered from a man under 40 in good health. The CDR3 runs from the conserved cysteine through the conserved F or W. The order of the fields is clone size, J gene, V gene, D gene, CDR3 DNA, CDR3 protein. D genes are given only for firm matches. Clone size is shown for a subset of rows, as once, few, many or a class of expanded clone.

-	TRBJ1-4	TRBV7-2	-	TGTGCCAGCAGCGTTACACCAGGAACTAATGAAAAACTGTTTTTT	CASSVTPGTNEKLFF
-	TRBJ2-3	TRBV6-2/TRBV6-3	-	TGTGCCAGCCTTTCGGCACCCGGTAGCGGCACAGATACGCAGTATTTT	CASLSAPGSGTDTQYF
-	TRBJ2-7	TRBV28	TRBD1	TGTGCCAGCAGTTCCTCCCTTGTAACAGGGGGCAACTACGAGCAGTACTTC	CASSSSLVTGGNYEQYF
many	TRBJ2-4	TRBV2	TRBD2	TGTGCCACCGGAACTAGCGGGGGGGCTCAGGCCAAAAACATTCAGTACTTC	CATGTSGGAQAKNIQYF
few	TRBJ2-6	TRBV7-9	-	TGTGCCAGCAGCTGGCTCTCTGGGGCCAACGTCCTGACTTTC	CASSWLSGANVLTF
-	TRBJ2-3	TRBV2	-	TGTGCCAGCATGGTCGAGAACACAGATACGCAGTATTTT	CASMVENTDTQYF
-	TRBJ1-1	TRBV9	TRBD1	TGTGCCAGCCGGGGACAGACCAACACTGAAGCTTTCTTT	CASRGQTNTEAFF
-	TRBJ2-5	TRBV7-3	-	TGTGCCAGCAGCTTGAGAACCCCAGGGGATGTCGGTTTCCAAGAGACCCAGTACTTC	CASSLRTPGDVGFQETQYF
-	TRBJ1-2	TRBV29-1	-	TGCAGCGCTGACAGGAACAAGAATGGCTACACCTTC	CSADRNKNGYTF
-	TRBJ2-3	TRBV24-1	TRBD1	TGTGCCACCTCGGGACAGGCGGTAGATACGCAGTATTTT	CATSGQAVDTQYF
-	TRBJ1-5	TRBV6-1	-	TGTGCCAGCAGTGAGGCAGGGTTGAACAATCAGCCCCAGCATTTT	CASSEAGLNNQPQHF
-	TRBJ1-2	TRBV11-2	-	TGTGCCAGCAGCTACCGATCGACCGGTGTCTATGGCTACACCTTC	CASSYRSTGVYGYTF
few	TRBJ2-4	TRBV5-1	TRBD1	TGCGCCAGCAGCCTGACCGGGACAGGGGTCCAAAAAAACATTCAGTACTTC	CASSLTGTGVQKNIQYF
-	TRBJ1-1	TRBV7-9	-	TGTGCCAGCAGCTTTCGGCAATTGAACACTGAAGCTTTCTTT	CASSFRQLNTEAFF
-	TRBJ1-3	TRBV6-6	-	TGTGCCAGCAGTTACTCGCAGACAGCTGGAAACACCATATATTTT	CASSYSQTAGNTIYF
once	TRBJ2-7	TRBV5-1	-	TGCGCCAGCAGCTTTACGGGAACCTACTACGAGCAGTACTTC	CASSFTGTYYEQYF
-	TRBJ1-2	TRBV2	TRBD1	TGTGCCAGCAGTCGGGAGACAGGGACCGGCTACACTTTC	CASSRETGTGYTF
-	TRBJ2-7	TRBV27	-	TGTGCCAGCAGTGCCAGGGACATAACCTACGAGCAGTACTTC	CASSARDITYEQYF
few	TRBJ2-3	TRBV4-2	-	TGTGCCAGCAGCCAAGAGGCGGGATCCGGAGATACGCAGTATTTT	CASSQEAGSGDTQYF
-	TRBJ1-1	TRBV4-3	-	TGCGCCAGCAGCCAAGAAGGGGGAAAAGCTTTCTTT	CASSQEGGKAFF
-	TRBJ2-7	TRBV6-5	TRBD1	TGTGCCAGCAGGGCCGGGACAGGGGTCTACGAGCAGTACTTC	CASRAGTGVYEQYF
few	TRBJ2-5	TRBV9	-	TGTGCCAGCAGCGTGGGGGGGGACATCCAAGAGACCCAGTACTTC	CASSVGGDIQETQYF
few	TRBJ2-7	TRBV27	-	TGTGCCAGCAGTTTAACTAGCTCATTCTACGAGCAGTACTTC	CASSLTSSFYEQYF
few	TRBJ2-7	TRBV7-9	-	TGTGCCAGCAGCTCAGGGGTAGCCAGCTACGAGCAGTACTTC	CASSSGVASYEQYF
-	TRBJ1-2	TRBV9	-	TGTGCCAGCACCGTTGGGGGGCTAGGCTATGGCTACACCTTC	CASTVGGLGYGYTF
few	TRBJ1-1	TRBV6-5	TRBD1	TGTGCCAGCACCGGAACCGGGACAGGCGTTACTGAAGCTTTCTTT	CASTGTGTGVTEAFF
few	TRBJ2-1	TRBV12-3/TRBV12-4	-	TGTGCCAGCAGTTCCCGGGACTTCTCCTACAATGAGCAGTTCTTC	CASSSRDFSYNEQFF
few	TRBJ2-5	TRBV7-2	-	TGTGCCAGCAGCCGTTTACCGGAAGAGACCCAGTACTTC	CASSRLPEETQYF
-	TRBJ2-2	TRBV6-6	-	TGTGCCAGCACCAACGGGGCGAACACCGGGGAGCTGTTTTTT	CASTNGANTGELFF
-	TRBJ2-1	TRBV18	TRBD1	TGTGCCAGCTCACCACAGACAGGGGCCTACAATGAGCGGTTCTTC	CASSPQTGAYNERFF
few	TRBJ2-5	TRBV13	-	TGTGCCAGCAGCTTCGGGACTGCCAAGGGTGGGACCCAGTACTTC	CASSFGTAKGGTQYF
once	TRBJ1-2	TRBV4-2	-	TGTGCCAGCAGCCACGAAGCGGGCTACACCTTC	CASSHEAGYTF
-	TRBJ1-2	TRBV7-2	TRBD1	TGTGCCAGCAGCCAACGCGGGACAGGGGGCTTCTATGGCTACACCTTC	CASSQRGTGGFYGYTF
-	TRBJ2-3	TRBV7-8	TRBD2	TGTGCCAGCAGCTTCGGGACTAGCGGGATAACATTGACGCAGTATTTT	CASSFGTSGITLTQYF
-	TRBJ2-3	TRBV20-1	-	TGCAGTGCTAGAGATTCCTGGGAGTCAACAGATACGCAGTATTTT	CSARDSWESTDTQYF